This TCR beta chain emerged from a study of blood T cell repertoires in COVID-19. Study-wide context: T cells, B-cell-depleted T cells, or PBMCs supplied cDNA or gDNA.

Method: immunoSEQ multiplex PCR; TCRdb's copy keeps in-frame clones and lacks some. Here the sample spans 200,000 to 250,000 clones, 82% being singletons. The V gene's germline CDR1 is MNHEY and CDR2 SVGAGI. Trimming removed 6 bases from V and 8 bases from J, with 13 bases in between. This CDR3 contains 12 residues. V is TRBV6-5 and J is TRBJ1-2, with D possibly being TRBD1 (5 bases). This TCR came from a woman aged 55-75 years who had recovered from COVID-19. Sequencing was performed on PBMCs or T cells enriched from blood (not recorded which). This CDR3 reads CASRSGTRGYTF. For the CDR3, the DNA is TGTGCCAGCAGATCCGGGACTCGGGGCTACACCTTC.